A selection of T cell receptor beta chains follows, all from one sample in a study of early T cells in non-severe SARS-CoV-2 infection. TCRdb reprocessed the 5' RACE reads with MiXCR, giving one entry per CDR3 protein. The top ten hold roughly 10% of the sample, which has about 60,000 distinct CDR3 sequences, more than 12% seen once. Sequenced material: whole blood, taken at baseline. Source of these receptors: an adult who was a healthcare worker with PCR-confirmed SARS-CoV-2 infection or an uninfected control (not recorded which). CDR3s include the opening cysteine and the closing phenylalanine or tryptophan.

V	length	CDR3
TRBV7-3	12	CASSRTSTEAFF
TRBV5-1	16	CASSLSPGAAREKLFF
TRBV10-3	14	CAIPLYSGANVLTF
TRBV5-5	11	CASSWRQTQFF
TRBV4-1	17	CASSQYRLADSYNEQFF
TRBV7-3	16	CASSLLAARRNGELFF
TRBV29-1	14	CSVEGGLGADTQYF
TRBV19	14	CASSRDKSTDTQYF
TRBV9	16	CASSVKSGVMNTEAFF
TRBV5-1	14	CASSLGPPTNEQFF
TRBV3-1	15	CASSQTGRSSQPQHF
TRBV6-2/TRBV6-3	13	CASSSRTGDGYTF
TRBV5-1	16	CASSLDDSGWYNEQFF
TRBV10-3	14	CAISGQERTYEQYF
TRBV6-5	16	CASSYLRTRMNTEAFF
TRBV12-3/TRBV12-4	11	CASSFGDTQYF
TRBV12-3/TRBV12-4	16	CASSFPFETGRYEQYF
TRBV10-2	14	CASSEPGWLDEQFF
TRBV5-1	15	CASSLGPGQGNIQYF
TRBV5-1	15	CASSLSGGRPDTQFF
TRBV7-9	15	CASSPGDSTNEKLFF
TRBV6-6	12	CASRGMNTEAFF
TRBV7-6	14	CASSLGTENTEAFF
TRBV4-2	16	CASSQGTSGREETQYF
TRBV2	14	CASSPGTATYEQYF
TRBV3-1	17	CASSQWASGGGSNEQFF
TRBV5-1	14	CASSSTGGIDGYTF
TRBV28	15	CASSPPPSSSYEQYF
TRBV28	13	CASIAGVRETQYF
TRBV11-2	13	CASRLAGGTEAFF
TRBV20-1	12	CSARGTAYGYTF
TRBV4-1	19	CASSQTGTGLSGGDYEQYF
TRBV29-1	14	CSFRRGGTNEKLFF
TRBV12-3/TRBV12-4	15	CASSLGSQSLLGAFF
TRBV5-8	14	CASSEQGALGGYTF
TRBV19	14	CASSIDPHTWEQYF
TRBV29-1	11	CSVERAGEAFF
TRBV6-4	13	CASSVGDTDTQYF
TRBV12-3/TRBV12-4	17	CASSLPQGVGRADTQYF
TRBV2	15	CASSGLYRDNQPQHF
TRBV6-5	16	CASSYSPDRVDEKLFF
TRBV3-1	13	CASSQPARDTQYF
TRBV6-5	16	CASSFVAGSTPIGYTF
TRBV24-1	16	CATSDPASGEGGELFF
TRBV6-2/TRBV6-3	13	CASSRTANTEAFF
TRBV5-1	15	CASSLLREVGYEQYF
TRBV3-1	15	CASSPYGAGQETQYF
TRBV7-9	15	CASSPTEPRAYEQYF
TRBV2	15	CASSETRTRTKTQYF
TRBV10-2	14	CASSGQALVTEAFF
TRBV20-1	16	CSARELASGGTYEQYF
TRBV5-1	14	CASSGGFSYNEQFF
TRBV11-2	14	CASSLSGEDYGYTF
TRBV10-1	14	CASSGPDRSHEQYF
TRBV7-9	12	CASSLVVGEQYF
TRBV11-3	15	CASSSVGATSDEQYF